Each of the 12 T cell receptor beta chains below was sequenced from the same sample in a study of technical replicates of blood from a few donors. Assay: immunoSEQ multiplex PCR; the TCRdb copy retains only in-frame clones and omits some. The profile covers 54,000 or so clones, with approximately 94% appearing a single time and around 0.2% taken by the ten largest. Material: T cells isolated from PBMCs. Receptors originate from a human donor in good health.

In this sample, this clone turned up a few times. This sequence joins TRBV29-1 and TRBJ1-1, with D possibly matching TRBD1 (6 bases). This CDR3 is 15 amino acids long. The germline gives CDR1 SQVTM, CDR2 ANQGSEA. Trimming stripped 8 bases from V and 2 bases from J, with 21 bases between. CDR3 DNA sequence: TGCAGCCCCGTTTATCCAGGACAGATAAACACTGAAGCTTTCTTT. Translation gives CSPVYPGQINTEAFF. The whole variable domain, remainder taken from reference TRBV29-1 and TRBJ1-1, is SAVISQKPSRDICQRGTSLTIQCQVDSQVTMMFWYRQQPGQSLTLIATANQGSEATYESGFVIDKFPISRPNLTFSTLTVSNMSPEDSSIYLCSPVYPGQINTEAFFGQGTRLTVV.

This sequence joins TRBV11-3 and TRBJ2-5; tentatively, D is TRBD1 (6 bases). The CDR3 totals 15 residues. Trimming pared 0 bases from V and 5 bases from J, leaving 13 bases between. The germline V gene has CDR1 SGHNT and CDR2 YENEEA. CDR3 bases: TGTGCCAGCAGCTTAGATTTTGGGGGCAGGGAGACCCAGTACTTC. Residues: CASSLDFGGRETQYF.

The chain carries TRBV7-9 and TRBJ2-3; no clear D gene. Germline V gene lookup returns CDR1 SEHNR and CDR2 FQNEAQ (reference sequence). Trimming pared 2 bases from V and 0 bases from J, leaving 3 bases between. CDR3 length: 13 residues. CDR3 in DNA: TGTGCCAGCAGCTTACTCAGCACAGATACGCAGTATTTT. Amino acid sequence: CASSLLSTDTQYF.

The genes are TRBV14 and TRBJ1-1, with a tentative D call TRBD1 (5 bases). Trimming took 2 bases from V and 4 from J, leaving 8 bases between them. CDR1 is SGHDN and CDR2 is FVKESK in the germline V gene. The CDR3 consists of 13 residues. This CDR3 is CASSQWGGTEAFF. Written as DNA, the CDR3 is TGTGCCAGCAGCCAATGGGGCGGCACTGAAGCTTTCTTT.

V and J are TRBV5-1 and TRBJ1-5; 8 bases map to TRBD1. Losses at the gene ends were 3 bases for V and 3 bases for J; bases not matched to a gene: 2. Germline V lookup: CDR1 SGHRS, CDR2 YFSETQ. CDR3 length equals 14 residues. DNA of the CDR3: TGCGCCAGCAGCTCGACAGGGGACAATCAGCCCCAGCATTTT. Translation: CASSSTGDNQPQHF.

This sequence joins TRBV18 and TRBJ2-7; the D gene is possibly TRBD2 (6 bases). This CDR3 spans 14 amino acids. V gave up 3 bases and J gave up 1 base, with 10 bases separating them. From germline, CDR1 is KGHSH and CDR2 LQKENI. Written as DNA, the CDR3 is TGTGCCAGCTCACCCCCCGGGAGTTCCTACGAGCAGTACTTC. It encodes CASSPPGSSYEQYF.

The chain uses TRBV7-9 and TRBJ2-5; the match to TRBD2 covers 12 bases. Trimming at V came to 2 bases and at J to 4 bases, leaving 5 bases not matched to a gene. Per germline, CDR1 SEHNR and CDR2 FQNEAQ (reference sequence). This CDR3 has 16 residues. The CDR3 nucleotides read TGTGCCAGCAGCTTATCGACGGGACTAGCGGGAGAGACCCAGTACTTC. Its translation is CASSLSTGLAGETQYF.

The gene calls are TRBV29-1 and TRBJ2-5, with D maybe TRBD1 (6 bases). The CDR3 length is 15 residues. Germline lookup yields CDR1 SQVTM and CDR2 ANQGSEA. Trimming took 3 bases from V and 1 from J, leaving 15 bases between them. The CDR3 is CSVDGRGDLQETQYF. As DNA, the CDR3 is TGCAGCGTTGACGGCAGGGGCGATCTCCAAGAGACCCAGTACTTC.

Comment on this clone: The junction does not match germline at one end; this may be a read error. V gene TRBV7-9 combines with J gene TRBJ1-1, with D unclear. Germline V gives CDR1 SEHNR, CDR2 FQNEAQ (reference sequence). The length of the CDR3 is 14 residues. CDR3 sequence (DNA): TGTGCCAGCAACTTAGTTGGGAGAGGGACTGAAGCTTTCTTT. This encodes CASNLVGRGTEAFF.

The chain is built from TRBV10-3 and TRBJ1-4, with 9 bases identical to TRBD1. Trimming took 2 bases from V and 7 from J; bases not matched to a gene: 8. The CDR3 sequence is 16 residues long. CDR1 is ENHRY and CDR2 is SYGVKD in the germline V gene. The CDR3 reads CAISEGDRDPPEKLFF. As DNA, the CDR3 is TGTGCCATCAGTGAGGGGGACAGGGACCCGCCTGAAAAACTGTTTTTT.

The chain uses TRBV7-9 and TRBJ1-1; D may be TRBD1 (5 bases). The germline V gene has CDR1 SEHNR and CDR2 FQNEAQ (reference sequence). The CDR3 is made up of 14 amino acids. Trimming cost V 5 bases and J 7 bases, with 17 bases left between them. CDR3 coding DNA: TGTGCCAGCAGCCCGACTTCGGCCGGGGGTGAAGCTTTCTTT. The encoded protein is CASSPTSAGGEAFF.

This chain connects TRBV7-9 to TRBJ1-3; no reliable D call. Germline-derived CDR1 and CDR2 are SEHNR and FQNEAQ (reference sequence). Trimming removed 2 bases from V and 0 bases from J, with 14 bases in between. The CDR3 is made up of 17 amino acids. This CDR3 reads CASSLPFRPGSGNTIYF. The CDR3 DNA is TGTGCCAGCAGCTTACCTTTCCGGCCAGGCTCTGGAAACACCATATATTTT.